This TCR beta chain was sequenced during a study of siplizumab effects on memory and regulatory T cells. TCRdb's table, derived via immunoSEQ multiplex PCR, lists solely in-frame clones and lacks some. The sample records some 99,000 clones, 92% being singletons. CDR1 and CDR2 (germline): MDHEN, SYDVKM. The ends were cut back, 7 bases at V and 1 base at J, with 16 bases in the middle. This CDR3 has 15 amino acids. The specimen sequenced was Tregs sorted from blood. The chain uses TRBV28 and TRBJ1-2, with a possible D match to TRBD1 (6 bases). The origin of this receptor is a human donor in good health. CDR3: CASNGSPRGNYGYTF. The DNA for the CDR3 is TGTGCCAGCAACGGGTCCCCCAGGGGTAACTATGGCTACACCTTC.